Listed below are T cell receptor beta chains from one sample, sequenced in a study of T-cell memory formation after mild COVID-19. Using its own MiXCR run on the 5' RACE reads, TCRdb lists one record per CDR3 protein. Altogether around 370,000 distinct CDR3 sequences are present, around 21% being singletons, with the ten largest covering around 12%. The sequenced sample was PBMCs or a T cell subset sorted from them (not recorded which). These receptors originate from an adult woman who had mild COVID-19 (a few samples of this study predate the infection). Cell type and time point are not known. The CDR3 runs from the conserved cysteine through the conserved F or W. A D gene is named only where the DNA matches it firmly. For some rows the clone size is stated as once, few or many, or as a class when expanded; others skip it.

J gene,V gene,D gene,clone size,CDR3 protein,CDR3 DNA
TRBJ1-3,TRBV3-1,NA,NA,CASSQGTGASGNTIYF,TGTGCCAGCAGCCAAGGAACGGGGGCCTCTGGAAACACCATATATTTT
TRBJ2-2,TRBV12-3/TRBV12-4,TRBD2,NA,CASTPTREVPPGELFF,TGTGCCAGCACCCCCACGCGGGAGGTCCCTCCCGGGGAGCTGTTTTTT
TRBJ1-2,TRBV15,NA,few,CATSRDRSGRDRDGYTF,TGTGCCACCAGCAGAGATAGGTCGGGACGGGATAGAGATGGCTACACCTTC
TRBJ1-4,TRBV14,TRBD1,NA,CASSHDRVGNEKLFF,TGTGCCAGCAGCCACGACAGGGTTGGAAATGAAAAACTGTTTTTT
TRBJ2-7,TRBV29-1,TRBD2,few,CSGSSGSLSEQYF,TGCAGCGGCTCTAGCGGGAGCCTTTCCGAGCAGTACTTC
TRBJ2-3,TRBV2,NA,few,CASSEMEDTQYF,TGTGCCAGCAGTGAAATGGAAGATACGCAGTATTTT
TRBJ1-3,TRBV20-1,NA,few,CSATEPLSGNTIYF,TGCAGTGCGACGGAGCCCCTCTCTGGAAACACCATATATTTT
TRBJ2-1,TRBV18,TRBD1,few,CASSPKTGDNEQFF,TGTGCCAGCTCACCGAAGACAGGGGACAATGAGCAGTTCTTC
TRBJ2-7,TRBV5-6,TRBD1,few,CASSLRQGGPTYEQYF,TGTGCCAGCAGCTTACGACAGGGGGGTCCCACCTACGAGCAGTACTTC
TRBJ2-5,TRBV18,NA,NA,CASSPRGGYLETQYF,TGTGCCAGCTCACCACGAGGTGGATACCTAGAGACCCAGTACTTC
TRBJ1-1,TRBV10-3,TRBD1,many,CAISDRRGRQGGRGGVSEAFF,TGTGCCATCAGTGATAGAAGGGGTCGACAGGGAGGCCGTGGGGGTGTCTCTGAAGCTTTCTTT
TRBJ2-1,TRBV7-2,NA,NA,CASSPMGGYNEQFF,TGTGCCAGCAGCCCGATGGGGGGTTACAATGAGCAGTTCTTC
TRBJ2-3,TRBV9,NA,few,CASSLRTTDTQYF,TGTGCCAGCAGCCTCCGCACCACAGATACGCAGTATTTT
TRBJ2-3,TRBV9,TRBD2,NA,CASSATGGHTDTQYF,TGTGCCAGCAGCGCCACGGGGGGGCACACAGATACGCAGTATTTT
TRBJ1-2,TRBV12-3/TRBV12-4,TRBD1,few,CASSLRGTNGYTF,TGTGCCAGCAGTCTCAGGGGGACGAATGGCTACACCTTC
TRBJ1-5,TRBV7-9,NA,few,CASSLASEANQPQHF,TGTGCCAGCAGCTTAGCGTCGGAGGCCAATCAGCCCCAGCATTTT
TRBJ2-3,TRBV6-1,NA,few,CASAEKTSPPDTQYF,TGTGCCAGCGCTGAGAAAACTAGCCCTCCAGATACGCAGTATTTT
TRBJ1-4,TRBV10-3,TRBD1,few,CAISDHDRVSEKLFF,TGTGCCATCAGTGACCACGACAGGGTTAGTGAAAAACTGTTTTTT
TRBJ2-1,TRBV7-9,TRBD2,NA,CASSSSGRAHVEQFF,TGTGCCAGCAGCTCGAGCGGGAGGGCCCATGTTGAGCAGTTCTTC
TRBJ2-1,TRBV4-1,NA,few,CASSQPAGAVRLNEQFF,TGCGCCAGCAGCCAACCTGCGGGGGCCGTGAGGTTGAATGAGCAGTTCTTC
TRBJ2-1,TRBV5-1,NA,many,CASSLEGGLYNEQFF,TGCGCCAGCAGCTTGGAGGGGGGACTATACAATGAGCAGTTCTTC
TRBJ2-5,TRBV24-1,TRBD1,NA,CATSDPTGLGETQYF,TGTGCCACCAGTGATCCGACAGGGTTGGGGGAGACCCAGTACTTC
TRBJ2-7,TRBV20-1,NA,few,CSATGQHYEQYF,TGCAGTGCTACCGGACAGCACTACGAGCAGTACTTC
TRBJ2-3,TRBV7-2,TRBD1,NA,CASSLVGQGIDTQYF,TGTGCCAGCAGCTTAGTGGGACAGGGCATAGATACGCAGTATTTT
TRBJ2-2,TRBV24-1,TRBD1,NA,CATSDWGQANTGELFF,TGTGCCACCAGTGATTGGGGACAGGCGAACACCGGGGAGCTGTTTTTT
TRBJ1-2,TRBV7-6,NA,few,CASSPGLAGYGYTF,TGTGCCAGCAGCCCCGGCCTTGCGGGATATGGCTACACCTTC
TRBJ2-7,TRBV7-2,TRBD2,many,CASSFLPTSGSQSYEQYF,TGTGCCAGCAGCTTCCTTCCGACTAGCGGGAGTCAATCCTACGAGCAGTACTTC
TRBJ2-7,TRBV7-8,TRBD2,NA,CASGRDYLYEQYF,TGTGCCAGCGGGAGGGACTACCTTTACGAGCAGTACTTC
TRBJ2-3,TRBV9,TRBD2,NA,CASSVDPFPLTSGSTDTQYF,TGTGCCAGCAGCGTAGACCCCTTCCCCCTCACTAGCGGGAGCACAGATACGCAGTATTTT
TRBJ2-5,TRBV7-2,NA,many,CASSLGHRISQETQYF,TGTGCCAGCAGCTTAGGGCACAGAATTTCTCAAGAGACCCAGTACTTC